These T cell receptor beta chains were read from a single sample in a study of T-cell reconstitution after alpha-beta-depleted transplantation in children. TCRdb passed the PCR reads through MiXCR, listing each CDR3 protein once. In the table there are some 240,000 distinct CDR3 sequences, over 9.5% of which are singletons. The sample was PBMCs from the stem cell graft donor, taken from the stem cell graft. These receptors were collected from a human donor who donated a stem cell graft to a child with SCID. Both conserved end residues are part of each CDR3. D genes are given only for firm matches. Clone size is not always given. Where it is, it says once, few, many or a class for expanded clones.

>TRBV12-3/TRBV12-4|many|TRBD1|TRBJ1-1
CASSWAGGRGGTEAFF
TGTGCCAGCAGTTGGGCAGGGGGCCGGGGAGGCACTGAAGCTTTCTTT
>TRBV5-1|many|-|TRBJ2-7
CASSPSQSSYEQYF
TGCGCCAGCAGCCCCTCGCAGAGCTCCTACGAGCAGTACTTC
>TRBV27|many|-|TRBJ2-1
CASSRPRGEQFF
TGTGCCAGCAGTCGGCCCCGCGGGGAGCAGTTCTTC
>TRBV6-5|few|TRBD1|TRBJ1-6
CASSYSGQGLVSPLHF
TGTGCCAGCAGTTACTCAGGACAGGGGCTAGTTTCACCCCTCCACTTT
>TRBV20-1|few|TRBD1|TRBJ1-6
CSASGGGTANSPLHF
TGCAGTGCTAGCGGGGGCGGGACAGCCAATTCACCCCTCCACTTT
>TRBV20-1|many|-|TRBJ2-3
CSASRADLIDTQYF
TGCAGTGCTTCACGGGCAGACCTGATCGATACGCAGTATTTT
>TRBV5-1|many|-|TRBJ2-2
CASSLEAGRGTGELFF
TGCGCCAGCAGCTTGGAGGCTGGCAGGGGCACCGGGGAGCTGTTTTTT
>TRBV12-3/TRBV12-4|many|-|TRBJ2-7
CASSLRGPYEQYF
TGTGCCAGCAGTTTACGGGGCCCCTACGAGCAGTACTTC
>TRBV13|many|-|TRBJ1-2
CASSFSLGHRELSTRGGYGYTF
TGTGCCAGCAGCTTTTCTTTGGGTCACAGGGAGCTCTCTACTCGAGGGGGCTATGGCTACACCTTC
>TRBV5-6|-|-|TRBJ1-1
CASSFDREAFF
TGTGCCAGCAGCTTCGACAGAGAAGCTTTCTTT
>TRBV20-1|-|-|TRBJ1-6
CSASGLSGNSPLHF
TGCAGTGCCAGTGGACTCTCGGGCAATTCACCCCTCCACTTT
>TRBV3-1|-|-|TRBJ2-1
CASSQVGGARLGQFF
TGTGCCAGCAGCCAAGTGGGGGGGGCCCGCTTGGGGCAGTTCTTC
>TRBV7-3|many|TRBD2|TRBJ2-3
CASSLTRGGLGDTQYF
TGTGCCAGCAGCTTAACGCGCGGGGGATTAGGAGATACGCAGTATTTT
>TRBV9|many|-|TRBJ2-1
CASSVATSGGDSNEQFF
TGTGCCAGCAGCGTAGCTACGTCCGGGGGAGACTCCAATGAGCAGTTCTTC
>TRBV7-9|many|-|TRBJ2-3
CASSLATGADTQYF
TGTGCCAGCAGCTTAGCAACAGGCGCAGATACGCAGTATTTT
>TRBV29-1|many|TRBD1|TRBJ1-1
CSVDFSRPRQGRNTEAFF
TGCAGCGTTGATTTTAGTCGCCCACGACAGGGTCGGAACACTGAAGCTTTCTTT
>TRBV3-1|many|TRBD1|TRBJ1-2
CASSQGLRGDYGYTF
TGTGCCAGCAGCCAAGGTCTCAGGGGGGACTATGGCTACACCTTC
>TRBV19|-|-|TRBJ1-2
CASSIMAANYGYTF
TGTGCCAGTAGTATTATGGCGGCTAACTATGGCTACACCTTC
>TRBV20-1|many|-|TRBJ2-1
CSATPPRRSHEQFF
TGCAGTGCTACCCCTCCCAGGCGGTCCCATGAGCAGTTCTTC
>TRBV12-3/TRBV12-4|many|TRBD1|TRBJ1-5
CASSKLRQGTVNQPQHF
TGTGCCAGCAGCAAACTCAGACAGGGAACCGTTAATCAGCCCCAGCATTTT
>TRBV5-1|many|TRBD1|TRBJ2-1
CASSRPQGASYHEQFF
TGCGCCAGCAGCCGACCCCAGGGGGCGTCTTACCATGAGCAGTTCTTC
>TRBV5-1|many|-|TRBJ2-7
CASSFDGYEQYF
TGCGCCAGCAGCTTCGACGGTTACGAGCAGTACTTC
>TRBV5-4|many|-|TRBJ2-1
CATSRGETYNEQFF
TGTGCCACCTCGAGGGGGGAGACCTACAATGAGCAGTTCTTC
>TRBV20-1|many|TRBD1|TRBJ1-5
CSARAQDRDSQPQHF
TGCAGTGCTAGAGCCCAAGACAGGGATAGCCAGCCCCAGCATTTT
>TRBV12-5|many|-|TRBJ2-3
CASGKGGALGTDTQYF
TGTGCTAGTGGAAAAGGCGGAGCGTTGGGAACAGATACGCAGTATTTT
>TRBV7-3|many|-|TRBJ2-7
CASSLTWADEQYF
TGTGCCAGCAGCTTAACGTGGGCAGACGAGCAGTACTTC
>TRBV5-1|many|-|TRBJ2-1
CASSLAGGSPTYNEQFF
TGCGCCAGCAGCTTGGCCGGGGGAAGCCCCACCTACAATGAGCAGTTCTTC
>TRBV20-1|many|-|TRBJ2-4
CSARLRLAKNIQYF
TGCAGTGCTAGGCTCAGATTAGCCAAAAACATTCAGTACTTC
>TRBV6-5|many|TRBD1|TRBJ1-1
CASSLTGVKTEAFF
TGTGCCAGCAGCCTAACAGGGGTGAAGACTGAAGCTTTCTTT
>TRBV12-3/TRBV12-4|many|-|TRBJ1-2
CASSSQGGGYTF
TGTGCCAGCAGTTCCCAGGGCGGTGGCTACACCTTC
>TRBV9|-|-|TRBJ1-2
CASSVVGSNYGYTF
TGTGCCAGCAGCGTAGTGGGCAGTAACTATGGCTACACCTTC
>TRBV20-1|-|-|TRBJ1-2
CSAPIGFYVGYTF
TGCAGTGCCCCCATTGGGTTTTATGTTGGCTACACCTTC
>TRBV5-1|many|-|TRBJ1-3
CASSFGNPTRSGNTIYF
TGCGCCAGCAGCTTTGGCAACCCGACACGCTCTGGAAACACCATATATTTT
>TRBV27|many|-|TRBJ1-2
CASSSQGSYGYTF
TGTGCCAGCAGTTCGCAGGGGAGCTATGGCTACACCTTC
>TRBV5-1|many|-|TRBJ1-1
CASSLEAGVSEAFF
TGCGCCAGCAGCTTGGAGGCCGGAGTGAGTGAAGCTTTCTTT
>TRBV5-1|many|-|TRBJ2-2
CASSLADRNTGELFF
TGCGCCAGCAGCTTAGCGGATCGCAACACCGGGGAGCTGTTTTTT
>TRBV4-1|many|TRBD1|TRBJ1-1
CASSPGQKIPEAFF
TGCGCCAGCAGCCCGGGACAGAAGATTCCTGAAGCTTTCTTT
>TRBV20-1|many|-|TRBJ1-1
CSAPGGLGSNMNTEAFF
TGCAGTGCCCCGGGGGGGTTGGGATCCAATATGAACACTGAAGCTTTCTTT
>TRBV7-2|many|TRBD2|TRBJ2-7
CASSLIAGGSYEQYF
TGTGCCAGCAGCTTGATAGCGGGGGGCTCCTACGAGCAGTACTTC
>TRBV27|many|-|TRBJ1-5
CASSFINQPQHF
TGTGCCAGCAGTTTTATAAATCAGCCCCAGCATTTT
>TRBV18|many|TRBD1|TRBJ2-7
CASSPQGQGVSYEQYF
TGTGCCAGCTCACCACAGGGACAGGGTGTCTCCTACGAGCAGTACTTC
>TRBV5-8|many|TRBD1|TRBJ1-1
CASSGNRGMNTEAFF
TGTGCCAGCAGCGGAAACAGGGGAATGAACACTGAAGCTTTCTTT
>TRBV20-1|many|-|TRBJ1-1
CSARDPGALDTEAFF
TGCAGTGCTAGAGATCCGGGGGCGCTGGACACTGAAGCTTTCTTT
>TRBV20-1|many|-|TRBJ1-2
CSARAGTDYGYTF
TGCAGTGCTAGAGCCGGGACGGACTATGGCTACACCTTC
>TRBV6-5|few|TRBD1|TRBJ1-4
CASSSPGTGAEKLFF
TGTGCCAGCAGTTCCCCCGGGACAGGGGCGGAAAAACTGTTTTTT
>TRBV3-1|many|TRBD1|TRBJ1-5
CASSHGTGYEPQHF
TGTGCCAGCAGCCACGGGACAGGCTACGAGCCCCAGCATTTT
>TRBV7-2|many|TRBD2|TRBJ2-3
CASSLGTSADTQYF
TGTGCCAGCAGCTTAGGGACTAGCGCAGATACGCAGTATTTT
>TRBV10-3|many|-|TRBJ2-7
CAISRGVTYEQYF
TGTGCCATTAGTCGTGGGGTGACCTACGAGCAGTACTTC
>TRBV5-8|many|TRBD1|TRBJ1-5
CASSRGTGTQPQHF
TGTGCCAGCAGCCGTGGGACAGGGACTCAGCCCCAGCATTTT
>TRBV11-2|many|-|TRBJ1-6
CASSLRRTPDNSPLHF
TGTGCCAGCAGCTTACGGAGGACACCCGATAATTCACCCCTCCACTTT
>TRBV5-1|few|TRBD1|TRBJ2-3
CASSGTGLKTDTQYF
TGCGCCAGCAGCGGGACAGGGTTGAAAACAGATACGCAGTATTTT
>TRBV5-1|many|-|TRBJ1-6
CASSLGVAAASLGSSPLHF
TGCGCCAGCAGCTTGGGGGTGGCAGCAGCTTCTCTCGGAAGTTCACCCCTCCACTTT
>TRBV20-1|many|-|TRBJ1-5
CSATDRPEQPYSNQPQHF
TGCAGTGCAACCGACCGTCCCGAGCAACCTTATAGCAATCAGCCCCAGCATTTT
>TRBV5-1|many|TRBD1|TRBJ1-6
CASSLGEGQRRDSPLHF
TGCGCCAGCAGCTTGGGCGAGGGACAGCGCAGGGATTCACCCCTCCACTTT
>TRBV6-5|many|-|TRBJ1-1
CASSYSSGAISEAFF
TGTGCCAGCAGTTACTCGTCAGGGGCGATTTCTGAAGCTTTCTTT
>TRBV7-2|-|TRBD1|TRBJ1-2
CASSLVATQGAPYGYTF
TGTGCCAGCAGCTTAGTAGCAACGCAGGGGGCGCCTTATGGCTACACCTTC
>TRBV7-8|many|-|TRBJ2-2
CASTPSRGGTGELFF
TGTGCCAGCACCCCCAGTAGAGGGGGCACCGGGGAGCTGTTTTTT